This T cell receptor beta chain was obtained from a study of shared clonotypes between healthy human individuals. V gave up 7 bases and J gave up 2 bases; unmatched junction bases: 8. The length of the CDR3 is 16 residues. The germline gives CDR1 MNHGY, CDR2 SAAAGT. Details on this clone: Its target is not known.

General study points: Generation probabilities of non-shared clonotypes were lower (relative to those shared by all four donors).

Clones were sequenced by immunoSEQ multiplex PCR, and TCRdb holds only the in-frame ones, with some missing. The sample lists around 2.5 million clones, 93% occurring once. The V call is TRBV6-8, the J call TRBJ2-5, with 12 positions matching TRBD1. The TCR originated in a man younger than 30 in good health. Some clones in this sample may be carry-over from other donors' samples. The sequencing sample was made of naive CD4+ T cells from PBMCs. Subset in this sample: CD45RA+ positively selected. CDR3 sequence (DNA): TGTGCCAGCACCTGGGACAGGGGGCCCCTTCAAGAGACCCAGTACTTC. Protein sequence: CASTWDRGPLQETQYF.